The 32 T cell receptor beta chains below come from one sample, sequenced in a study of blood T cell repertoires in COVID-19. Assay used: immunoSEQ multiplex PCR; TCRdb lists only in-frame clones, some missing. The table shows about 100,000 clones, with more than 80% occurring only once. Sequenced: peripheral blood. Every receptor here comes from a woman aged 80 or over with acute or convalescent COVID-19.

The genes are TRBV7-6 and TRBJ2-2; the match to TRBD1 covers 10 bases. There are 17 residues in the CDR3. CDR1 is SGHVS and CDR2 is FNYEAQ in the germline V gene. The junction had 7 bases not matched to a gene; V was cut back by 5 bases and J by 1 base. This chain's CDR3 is CASSLHRDRGNTGELFF. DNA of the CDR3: TGTGCCAGCAGCCTCCACCGGGACAGGGGGAACACCGGGGAGCTGTTTTTT.

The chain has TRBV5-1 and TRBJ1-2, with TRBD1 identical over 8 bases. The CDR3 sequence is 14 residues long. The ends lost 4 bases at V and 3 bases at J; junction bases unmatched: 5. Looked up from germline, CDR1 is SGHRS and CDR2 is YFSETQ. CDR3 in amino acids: CASSQGALDYGYTF. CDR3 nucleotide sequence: TGCGCCAGCAGCCAGGGGGCGCTGGACTATGGCTACACCTTC.

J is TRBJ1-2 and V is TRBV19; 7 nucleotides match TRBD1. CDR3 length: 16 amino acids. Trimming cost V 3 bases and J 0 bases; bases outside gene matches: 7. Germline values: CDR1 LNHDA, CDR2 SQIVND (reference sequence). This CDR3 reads CASSIRDRSSNYGYTF. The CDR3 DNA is TGTGCCAGTAGTATCCGGGACAGATCCTCTAACTATGGCTACACCTTC.

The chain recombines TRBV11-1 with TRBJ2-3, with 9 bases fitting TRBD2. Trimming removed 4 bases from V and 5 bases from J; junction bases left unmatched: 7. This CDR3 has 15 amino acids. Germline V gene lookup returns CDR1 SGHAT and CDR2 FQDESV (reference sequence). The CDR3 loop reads CASSSWAGGQDTQYF. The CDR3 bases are TGTGCCAGCAGCTCTTGGGCGGGGGGGCAAGATACGCAGTATTTT.

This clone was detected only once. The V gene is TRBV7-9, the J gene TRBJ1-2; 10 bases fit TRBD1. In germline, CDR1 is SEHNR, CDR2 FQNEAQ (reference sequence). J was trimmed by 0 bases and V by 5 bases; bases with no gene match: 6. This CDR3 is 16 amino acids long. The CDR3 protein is CASSPMDRGANYGYTF. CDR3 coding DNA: TGTGCCAGCAGCCCGATGGACAGGGGGGCTAACTATGGCTACACCTTC.

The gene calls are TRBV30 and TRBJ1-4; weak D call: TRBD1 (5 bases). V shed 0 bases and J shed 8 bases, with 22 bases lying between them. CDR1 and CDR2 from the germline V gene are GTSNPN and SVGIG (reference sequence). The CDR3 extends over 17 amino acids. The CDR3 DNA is TGTGCCTGGAGTGTACGGGCTTGGGCAGCGAACAGGGAAAAACTGTTTTTT. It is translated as CAWSVRAWAANREKLFF.

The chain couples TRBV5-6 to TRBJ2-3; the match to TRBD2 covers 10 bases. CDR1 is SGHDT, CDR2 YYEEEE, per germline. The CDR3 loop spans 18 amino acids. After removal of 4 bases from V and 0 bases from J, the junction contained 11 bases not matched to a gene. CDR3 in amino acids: CASSGTDLAGGSTDTQYF. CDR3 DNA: TGTGCCAGCAGCGGGACGGATTTAGCGGGGGGCAGCACAGATACGCAGTATTTT.

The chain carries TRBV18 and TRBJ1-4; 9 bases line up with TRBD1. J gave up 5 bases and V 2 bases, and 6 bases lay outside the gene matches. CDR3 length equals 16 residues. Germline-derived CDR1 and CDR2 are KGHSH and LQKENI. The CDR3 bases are TGTGCCAGCTCACCAGTTTTCGGGACAGGGAATGAAAAACTGTTTTTT. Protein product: CASSPVFGTGNEKLFF.

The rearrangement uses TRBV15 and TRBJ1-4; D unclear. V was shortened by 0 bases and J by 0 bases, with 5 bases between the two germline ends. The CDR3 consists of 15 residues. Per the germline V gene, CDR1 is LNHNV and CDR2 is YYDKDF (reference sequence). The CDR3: CATSRDRATNEKLFF. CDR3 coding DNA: TGTGCCACCAGCAGAGATAGAGCAACTAATGAAAAACTGTTTTTT.

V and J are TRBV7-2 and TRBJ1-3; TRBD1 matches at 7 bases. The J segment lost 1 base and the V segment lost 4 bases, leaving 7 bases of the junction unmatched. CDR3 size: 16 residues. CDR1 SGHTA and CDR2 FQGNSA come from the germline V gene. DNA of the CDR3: TGTGCCAGCAGCTCATCATACAGGGGATCTGGAAACACCATATATTTT. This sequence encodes CASSSSYRGSGNTIYF.

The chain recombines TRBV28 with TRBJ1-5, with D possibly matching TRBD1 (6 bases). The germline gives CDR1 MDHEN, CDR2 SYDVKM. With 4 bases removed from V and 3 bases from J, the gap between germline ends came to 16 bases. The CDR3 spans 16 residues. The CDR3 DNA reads TGTGCCAGCAGTTCCTTTACAGGGTATAACAATCAGCCCCAGCATTTT. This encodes CASSSFTGYNNQPQHF.

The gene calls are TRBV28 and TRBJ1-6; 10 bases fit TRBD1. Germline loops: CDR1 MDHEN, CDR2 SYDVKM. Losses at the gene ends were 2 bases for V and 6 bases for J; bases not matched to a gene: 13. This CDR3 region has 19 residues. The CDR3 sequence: CASSLTGTGVRGGNSPLHF. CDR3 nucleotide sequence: TGTGCCAGCAGTTTAACCGGGACAGGGGTTCGGGGCGGTAATTCACCCCTCCACTTT.

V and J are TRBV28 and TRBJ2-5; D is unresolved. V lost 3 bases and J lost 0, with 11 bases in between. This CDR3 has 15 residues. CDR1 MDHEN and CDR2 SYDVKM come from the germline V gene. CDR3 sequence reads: CASSLVRLYQETQYF. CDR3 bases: TGTGCCAGCAGTTTGGTCCGACTGTACCAAGAGACCCAGTACTTC.

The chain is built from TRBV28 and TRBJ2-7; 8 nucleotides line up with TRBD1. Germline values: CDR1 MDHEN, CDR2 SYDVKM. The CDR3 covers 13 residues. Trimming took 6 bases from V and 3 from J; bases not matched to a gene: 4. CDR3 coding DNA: TGTGCCAGCAGAAGACAGGGGAGCTACGAGCAGTACTTC. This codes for CASRRQGSYEQYF.

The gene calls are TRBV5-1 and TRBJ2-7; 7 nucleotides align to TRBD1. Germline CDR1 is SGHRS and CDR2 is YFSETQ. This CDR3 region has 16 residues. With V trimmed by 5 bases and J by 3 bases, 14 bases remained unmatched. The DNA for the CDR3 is TGCGCCAGCAGGCCGTCGGGCAGGGGGTTTATCTACGAGCAGTACTTC. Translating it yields CASRPSGRGFIYEQYF.

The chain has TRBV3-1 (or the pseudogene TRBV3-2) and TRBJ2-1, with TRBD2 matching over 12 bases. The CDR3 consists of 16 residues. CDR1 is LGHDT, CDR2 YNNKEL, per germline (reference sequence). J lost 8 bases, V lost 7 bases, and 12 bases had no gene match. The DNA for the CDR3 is TGTGCCAGCACCTTATGGGCTAGCGGGGGGGCCCATGAGCAGTTCTTC. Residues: CASTLWASGGAHEQFF.

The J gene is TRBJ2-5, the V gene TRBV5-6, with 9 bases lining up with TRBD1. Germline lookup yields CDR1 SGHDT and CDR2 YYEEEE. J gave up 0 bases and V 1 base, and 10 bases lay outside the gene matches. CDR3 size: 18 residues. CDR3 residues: CASSLSEQGAQYQETQYF. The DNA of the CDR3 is TGTGCCAGCAGCTTGTCTGAACAGGGGGCGCAGTACCAAGAGACCCAGTACTTC.

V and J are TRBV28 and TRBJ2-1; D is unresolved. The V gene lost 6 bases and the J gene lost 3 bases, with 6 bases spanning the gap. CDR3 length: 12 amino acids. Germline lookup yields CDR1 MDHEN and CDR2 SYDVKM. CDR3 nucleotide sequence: TGTGCCAGCAGACCAGACTACAATGAGCAGTTCTTC. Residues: CASRPDYNEQFF.

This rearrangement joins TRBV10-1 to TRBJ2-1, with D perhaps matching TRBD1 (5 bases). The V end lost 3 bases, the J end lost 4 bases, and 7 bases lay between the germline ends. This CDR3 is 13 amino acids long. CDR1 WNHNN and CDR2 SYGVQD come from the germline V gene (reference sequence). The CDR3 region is CASSDRDYNEQFF. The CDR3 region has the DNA TGCGCCAGCAGTGACAGGGATTACAATGAGCAGTTCTTC.

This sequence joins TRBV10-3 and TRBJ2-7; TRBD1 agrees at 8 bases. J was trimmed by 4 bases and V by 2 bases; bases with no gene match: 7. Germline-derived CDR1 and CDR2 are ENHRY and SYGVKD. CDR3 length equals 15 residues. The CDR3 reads CAISEGQGAPYEQYF. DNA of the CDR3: TGTGCCATCAGTGAGGGGCAGGGGGCTCCGTACGAGCAGTACTTC.

The CDR3 region has the DNA TGTGCCAGCAGCGTAGGCTCGGGGGGAAACTATGGCTACACCTTC. It encodes CASSVGSGGNYGYTF. The chain is built from TRBV9 and TRBJ1-2, with TRBD1 as a possible D gene (5 bases). This CDR3 contains 15 residues. CDR1 is SGDLS and CDR2 is YYNGEE in the germline V gene. V was trimmed by 0 bases and J by 2 bases, leaving 11 bases between them.

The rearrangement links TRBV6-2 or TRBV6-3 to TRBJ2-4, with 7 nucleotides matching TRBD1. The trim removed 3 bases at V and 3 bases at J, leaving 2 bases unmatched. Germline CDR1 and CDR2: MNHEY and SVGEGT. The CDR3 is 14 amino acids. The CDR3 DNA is TGTGCCAGCAGTTATCGGACAGGCAAAAACATTCAGTACTTC. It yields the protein CASSYRTGKNIQYF.

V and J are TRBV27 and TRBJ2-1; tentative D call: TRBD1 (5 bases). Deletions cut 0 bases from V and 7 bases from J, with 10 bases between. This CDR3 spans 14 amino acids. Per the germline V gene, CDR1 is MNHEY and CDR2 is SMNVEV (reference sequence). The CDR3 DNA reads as TGTGCCAGCAGTTTATCGGGGCGCCCGAATGAGCAGTTCTTC. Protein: CASSLSGRPNEQFF.

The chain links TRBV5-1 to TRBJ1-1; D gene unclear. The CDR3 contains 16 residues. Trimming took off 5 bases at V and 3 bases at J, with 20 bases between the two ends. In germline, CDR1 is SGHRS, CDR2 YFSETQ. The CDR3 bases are TGCGCCAGCAGTTCGGTCGAATCGGGGTTAGACACTGAAGCTTTCTTT. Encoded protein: CASSSVESGLDTEAFF.

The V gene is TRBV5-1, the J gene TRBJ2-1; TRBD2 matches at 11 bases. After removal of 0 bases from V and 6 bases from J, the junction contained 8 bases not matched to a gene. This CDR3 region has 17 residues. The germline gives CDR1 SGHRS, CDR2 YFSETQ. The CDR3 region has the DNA TGCGCCAGCAGCTTGGACATGACTAGCGGGGCTCCCAATGAGCAGTTCTTC. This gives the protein CASSLDMTSGAPNEQFF.

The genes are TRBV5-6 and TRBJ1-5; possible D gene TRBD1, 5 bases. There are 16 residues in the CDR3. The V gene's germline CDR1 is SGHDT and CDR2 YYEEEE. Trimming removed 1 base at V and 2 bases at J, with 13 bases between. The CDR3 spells CASSLLRPGRNQPQHF. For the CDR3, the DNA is TGTGCCAGCAGCTTGTTAAGGCCAGGGCGCAATCAGCCCCAGCATTTT.

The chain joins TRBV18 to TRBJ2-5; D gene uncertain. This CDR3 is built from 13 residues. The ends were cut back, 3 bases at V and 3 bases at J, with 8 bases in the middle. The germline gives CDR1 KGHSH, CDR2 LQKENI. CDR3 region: CASSPREKETQYF. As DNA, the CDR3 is TGTGCCAGCTCACCGCGAGAGAAAGAGACCCAGTACTTC. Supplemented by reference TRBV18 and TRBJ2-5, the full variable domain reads NAGVMQNPRHLVRRRGQEARLRCSPMKGHSHVYWYRQLPEEGLKFMVYLQKENIIDESGMPKERFSAEFPKEGPSILRIQQVVRGDSAAYFCASSPREKETQYFGPGTRLLVL.

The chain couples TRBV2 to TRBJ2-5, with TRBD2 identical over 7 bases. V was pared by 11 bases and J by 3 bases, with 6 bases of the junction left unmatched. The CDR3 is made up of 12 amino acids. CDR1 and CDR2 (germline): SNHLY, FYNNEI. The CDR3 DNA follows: TGTGCCGGAGGGCTAGCGGAAGAGACCCAGTACTTC. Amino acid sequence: CAGGLAEETQYF.

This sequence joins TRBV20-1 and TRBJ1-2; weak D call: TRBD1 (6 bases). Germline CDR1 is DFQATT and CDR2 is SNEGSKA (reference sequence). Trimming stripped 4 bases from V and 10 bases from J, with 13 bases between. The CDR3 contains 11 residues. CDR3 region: CSATTGIDYTF. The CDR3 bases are TGCAGTGCTACTACAGGGATCGACTACACCTTC.

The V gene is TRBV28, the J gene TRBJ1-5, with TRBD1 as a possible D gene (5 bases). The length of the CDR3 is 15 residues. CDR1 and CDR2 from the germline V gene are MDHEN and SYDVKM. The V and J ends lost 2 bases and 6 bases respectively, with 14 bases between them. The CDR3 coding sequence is TGTGCCAGCAGTTTACGTTTGGGGCAGGGTCAGCCCCAGCATTTT. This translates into CASSLRLGQGQPQHF.

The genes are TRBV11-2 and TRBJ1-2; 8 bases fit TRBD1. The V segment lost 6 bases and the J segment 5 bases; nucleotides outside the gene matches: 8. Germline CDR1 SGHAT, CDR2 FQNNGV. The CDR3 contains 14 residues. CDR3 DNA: TGTGCCAGCAGTGCAGGGGGCGCGGGGTATGGCTACACCTTC. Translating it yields CASSAGGAGYGYTF.

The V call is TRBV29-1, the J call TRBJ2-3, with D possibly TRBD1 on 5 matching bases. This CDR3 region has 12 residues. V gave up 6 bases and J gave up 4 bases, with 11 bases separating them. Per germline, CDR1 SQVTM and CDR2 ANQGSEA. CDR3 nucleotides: TGCAGCGTCGCCCAGGGCCCAGATACGCAGTATTTT. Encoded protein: CSVAQGPDTQYF.